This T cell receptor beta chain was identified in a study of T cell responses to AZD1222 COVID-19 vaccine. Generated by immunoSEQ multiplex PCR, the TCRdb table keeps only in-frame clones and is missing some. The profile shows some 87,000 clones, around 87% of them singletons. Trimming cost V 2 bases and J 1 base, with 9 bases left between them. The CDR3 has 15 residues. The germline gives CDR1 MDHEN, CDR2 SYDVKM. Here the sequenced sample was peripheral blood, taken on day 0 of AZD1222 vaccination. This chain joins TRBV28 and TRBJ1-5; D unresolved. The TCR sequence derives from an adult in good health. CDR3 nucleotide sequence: TGTGCCAGCAGTTTAAGATCGGGCAGCAATCAGCCCCAGCATTTT. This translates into CASSLRSGSNQPQHF.